The 15 T cell receptor beta chains presented below share a single source sample, sequenced in a study of CD8 T cells in ankylosing spondylitis (TCRdb year 2017). What the authors observed across the whole study: A TCR beta motif of fewer than 10 highly homologous amino acid variants appeared characteristic of blood from ankylosing spondylitis patients.

Preparation of the library involved 5' RACE. Data came from an Illumina HiSeq 2500. TCRdb took the public reads, trimmed them with fastp at Q25, ran MiXCR for clone calling and kept in-frame beta chains. CDR3 protein sequences are deduplicated, and each keeps its most common genes and DNA. The sample has about 480,000 distinct CDR3 sequences on record, roughly 17% of them singletons. Of the sample, 0.85% to 1.3% is held by the ten largest clones. Their antigens are not known. The sample comprised blood, either unsorted or a sorted T cell fraction (not recorded which). These receptors were taken from a male donor with ankylosing spondylitis.

The chain combines TRBV20-1 with TRBJ1-1; TRBD1 aligns across 10 bases. The CDR3 runs to 18 residues. Germline assignment: CDR1 DFQATT and CDR2 SNEGSKA (reference sequence). J gave up 0 bases and V 4 bases, and 14 bases lay outside the gene matches. The CDR3 sequence: CSATKPGQGGRVNTEAFF. The CDR3 DNA follows: TGCAGTGCTACTAAACCTGGACAGGGGGGGAGGGTGAACACTGAAGCTTTCTTT.

The chain employs TRBV6-1 and TRBJ2-3; D might be TRBD2 (5 bases). This CDR3 spans 14 amino acids. The V gene's germline CDR1 is MNHNS and CDR2 SASEGT. The V end lost 6 bases, the J end lost 1 base, and 11 bases lay between the germline ends. The CDR3 reads CASSAGLRTDTQYF. CDR3 sequence (DNA): TGTGCCAGCAGCGCCGGACTCCGCACAGATACGCAGTATTTT.

The rearrangement uses TRBV20-1 and TRBJ2-7; D may be TRBD1 or TRBD2 (5 bases each). Germline loops: CDR1 DFQATT, CDR2 SNEGSKA (reference sequence). V gave up 4 bases and J gave up 2 bases, with 9 bases separating them. The CDR3 has 12 amino acids. The CDR3 DNA sequence: TGCAGTGCTACGGGGCCTACCTACGAGCAGTACTTC. Protein: CSATGPTYEQYF.

This clonotype was detected a few times. The CDR3 coding sequence is TGTGCCAGCAGCTCACAGGGGATTGGCACTGAAGCTTTCTTT. Its translation is CASSSQGIGTEAFF. V usage is TRBV5-4 and J usage is TRBJ1-1, with 7 bases lining up with TRBD1. CDR1 and CDR2 from the germline V gene are SGHNT and YYREEE (reference sequence). V lost 3 bases, J lost 4 bases, and 6 bases stayed unmatched. This CDR3 comprises 14 residues. The variable domain in full, completed from reference TRBV5-4 and TRBJ1-1, reads ETGVTQSPTHLIKTRGQQVTLRCSSQSGHNTVSWYQQALGQGPQFIFQYYREEENGRGNFPPRFSGLQFPNYSSELNVNALELDDSALYLCASSSQGIGTEAFFGQGTRLTVV.

This clonotype turned up a few times. The V call is TRBV11-2, the J call TRBJ2-3; D ambiguous. The V and J ends lost 5 bases and 6 bases respectively, with 9 bases between them. The germline gives CDR1 SGHAT, CDR2 FQNNGV. This CDR3 has 12 residues. CDR3 sequence reads: CASSATPDTQYF. For the CDR3, the DNA is TGTGCCAGCAGCGCAACCCCTGATACGCAGTATTTT.

In this sample, this clonotype turned up a few times. V and J are TRBV7-7 and TRBJ2-1; TRBD2 matches at 8 bases. CDR1 and CDR2 from the germline V gene are SSHAT and FNYEAQ (reference sequence). CDR3 length: 16 residues. V lost 2 bases, J lost 1 base, and 4 bases stayed unmatched. CDR3 DNA: TGTGCCAGCAGCTTACTAGCGGGCGCGTCCTACAATGAGCAGTTCTTC. Translation: CASSLLAGASYNEQFF.

The chain carries TRBV5-1 and TRBJ2-7; possibly TRBD2 for D (5 bases). Germline-derived CDR1 and CDR2 are SGHRS and YFSETQ. The V end was cut by 1 base, the J end by 1 base, with 12 bases between. The CDR3 is 15 residues long. CDR3 nucleotide sequence: TGCGCCAGCAGCTTGTTAGGGAGCCCTTCCTACGAGCAGTACTTC. Amino acid sequence: CASSLLGSPSYEQYF.

This clonotype was detected only a few times. The chain couples TRBV5-6 to TRBJ1-2; D call uncertain. Trimming pared 0 bases from V and 3 bases from J, leaving 9 bases between. Germline CDR1 and CDR2: SGHDT and YYEEEE. This CDR3 has 14 residues. The CDR3 region has the DNA TGTGCCAGCAGCTTGGAGGCCAGGTACTATGGCTACACCTTC. Translation gives CASSLEARYYGYTF.

This clonotype has just a few counts. The chain uses TRBV4-3 and TRBJ2-7; TRBD1 agrees at 7 bases. The J segment lost 3 bases and the V segment lost 3 bases, leaving 8 bases of the junction unmatched. The CDR3 totals 15 residues. Per germline, CDR1 LGHNA and CDR2 YSLEER. CDR3 DNA sequence: TGCGCCAGCAGCCACGAGACAGGGACAAACTACGAGCAGTACTTC. Translated: CASSHETGTNYEQYF.

This clonotype was counted at least ten times. The J gene is TRBJ1-4, the V gene TRBV29-1, with a tentative D call TRBD1 (5 bases). Trimming pared 7 bases from V and 5 bases from J, leaving 11 bases between. CDR3 size: 12 residues. Germline V CDR1 and CDR2: SQVTM, ANQGSEA. The CDR3 nucleotides are TGCAGCGCCGGACACAGGAATGAAAAACTGTTTTTT. Translated, it gives CSAGHRNEKLFF.

There are a few counts of this clonotype. The rearrangement uses TRBV29-1 and TRBJ1-1; unclear D gene. Germline lookup yields CDR1 SQVTM and CDR2 ANQGSEA. The CDR3 consists of 13 residues. Trimming took off 4 bases at V and 0 bases at J, with 9 bases between the two ends. The DNA for the CDR3 is TGCAGCGTTGCCCGGGTGGTGAACACTGAAGCTTTCTTT. Translation: CSVARVVNTEAFF.

This clonotype turned up a few times. The chain has TRBV11-2 and TRBJ2-7, with 14 nucleotides matching TRBD2. The CDR3 is 17 amino acids. Germline CDR1 reads SGHAT; CDR2 reads FQNNGV. V gave up 3 bases and J gave up 6 bases; unmatched junction bases: 10. CDR3 nucleotides: TGTGCCAGCAGCTTTGGACTAGCGGGGGGTAAGGGGCTCGAGCAGTACTTC. Translated: CASSFGLAGGKGLEQYF.

This clonotype was detected only a few times. This chain uses TRBV6-2 or TRBV6-3 with TRBJ2-2, with 8 bases matching TRBD2. V shed 3 bases, J shed 0 bases, and the junction held 9 bases outside the gene matches. CDR1 is MNHEY and CDR2 is SVGEGT in the germline V gene. This CDR3 comprises 18 residues. The CDR3 region has the DNA TGTGCCAGCAGTTATAAGCGGGGGCCCCAACCGAACACCGGGGAGCTGTTTTTT. This encodes CASSYKRGPQPNTGELFF.

The rearrangement uses TRBV5-8 and TRBJ1-1; D is undetermined. V gave up 6 bases and J gave up 0 bases, with 9 bases separating them. The CDR3 runs 13 residues. The germline CDR1 and CDR2 sequences are SGHTS and YDEGEE. The CDR3 region has the DNA TGTGCCAGCACGACCCAGATGAACACTGAAGCTTTCTTT. Translating gives CASTTQMNTEAFF.

This clonotype showed up just a few times. This sequence joins TRBV5-1 and TRBJ2-3; 10 bases line up with TRBD2. Per germline, CDR1 SGHRS and CDR2 YFSETQ. The CDR3 sequence is 18 residues long. J lost 2 bases, V lost 3 bases, and 12 bases had no gene match. DNA of the CDR3: TGCGCCAGCAGCTCGGGGGGGCCAGCGGGAGGGACCACAGATACGCAGTATTTT. Amino acids: CASSSGGPAGGTTDTQYF.